Presented here are 3 T cell receptor beta chains from one specimen sequenced in a study of T-cell reconstitution after alpha-beta-depleted transplantation in children (dated by TCRdb to the mid-2010s). The sample's treatment or condition, from its label and the paper: allogeneic hematopoietic cell transplantation with graft depleted of TCRalphabeta T cells and CD19 B cells. The library was generated by PCR. TCRdb lists the instrument as Illumina HiSeq 2500. Molecular barcoding was employed in the preparation of TCR libraries, with unique molecular identifiers being used to normalize TCRbeta repertoire quantification. The raw public data were reprocessed by TCRdb itself: fastp quality trimming at Q25, MiXCR clonotype calling, in-frame beta chains only. Here each entry gathers all rows of one CDR3 protein and keeps the most common genes and DNA. The sample data list 150,000 to 250,000 distinct CDR3 sequences, and about 6% of these were observed just once. The ten largest account for under 6% of the sample.

The specimen was PBMCs, collected before TCRalphabeta/CD19-depleted stem cell transplant. Every receptor here comes from a girl less than two years old with combined immunodeficiency, due to receive a stem cell transplant.

This clonotype has at least ten counts. The chain employs TRBV7-9 and TRBJ1-2; D gene ambiguous. The CDR3 covers 15 residues. With 0 bases removed from V and 6 bases from J, the gap between germline ends came to 14 bases. Germline V CDR1 and CDR2: SEHNR, FQNEAQ (reference sequence). The DNA for the CDR3 is TGTGCCAGCAGCTTAGCGCTCGGGGTCGGGCATGGCTACACCTTC. Encoded protein: CASSLALGVGHGYTF.

This clonotype was seen a handful of times. The CDR3 reads CSARDSLIPYTF. As DNA, the CDR3 is TGCAGTGCTAGAGACTCCCTAATTCCCTACACCTTC. The chain is built from TRBV20-1 and TRBJ1-2; D is ambiguous. The CDR3 runs 12 residues. V shed 0 bases and J shed 10 bases, with 12 bases lying between them. Germline values: CDR1 DFQATT, CDR2 SNEGSKA (reference sequence).

On this clonotype: This may be a read error: a much more frequent sequence differs by one nucleotide. The V call is TRBV5-4, the J call TRBJ2-3, with D unclear. CDR3 size: 13 residues. Germline V gene sequence: CDR1 SGHNT, CDR2 YYREEE (reference sequence). V was trimmed by 4 bases and J by 7 bases, leaving 13 bases between them. CDR3 loop: CASSHINSNTQYF. As DNA, the CDR3 is TGTGCCAGCAGCCATATTAACTCCAATACGCAGTATTTT.